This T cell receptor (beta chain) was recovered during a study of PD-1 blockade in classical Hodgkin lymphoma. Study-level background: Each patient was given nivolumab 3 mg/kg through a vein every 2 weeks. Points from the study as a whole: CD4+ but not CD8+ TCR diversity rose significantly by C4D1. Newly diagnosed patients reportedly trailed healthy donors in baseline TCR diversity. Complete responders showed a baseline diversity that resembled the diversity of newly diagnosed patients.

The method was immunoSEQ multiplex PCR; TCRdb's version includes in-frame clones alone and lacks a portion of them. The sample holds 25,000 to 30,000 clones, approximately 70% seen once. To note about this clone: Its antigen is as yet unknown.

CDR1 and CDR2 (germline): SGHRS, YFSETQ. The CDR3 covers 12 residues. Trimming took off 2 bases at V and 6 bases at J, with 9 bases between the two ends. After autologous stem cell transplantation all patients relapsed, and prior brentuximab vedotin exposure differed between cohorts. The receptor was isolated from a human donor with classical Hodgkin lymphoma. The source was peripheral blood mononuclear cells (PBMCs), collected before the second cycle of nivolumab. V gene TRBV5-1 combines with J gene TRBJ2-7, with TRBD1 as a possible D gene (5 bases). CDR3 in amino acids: CASSFQGREQYF. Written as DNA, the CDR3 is TGCGCCAGCAGCTTTCAGGGCCGCGAGCAGTACTTC.